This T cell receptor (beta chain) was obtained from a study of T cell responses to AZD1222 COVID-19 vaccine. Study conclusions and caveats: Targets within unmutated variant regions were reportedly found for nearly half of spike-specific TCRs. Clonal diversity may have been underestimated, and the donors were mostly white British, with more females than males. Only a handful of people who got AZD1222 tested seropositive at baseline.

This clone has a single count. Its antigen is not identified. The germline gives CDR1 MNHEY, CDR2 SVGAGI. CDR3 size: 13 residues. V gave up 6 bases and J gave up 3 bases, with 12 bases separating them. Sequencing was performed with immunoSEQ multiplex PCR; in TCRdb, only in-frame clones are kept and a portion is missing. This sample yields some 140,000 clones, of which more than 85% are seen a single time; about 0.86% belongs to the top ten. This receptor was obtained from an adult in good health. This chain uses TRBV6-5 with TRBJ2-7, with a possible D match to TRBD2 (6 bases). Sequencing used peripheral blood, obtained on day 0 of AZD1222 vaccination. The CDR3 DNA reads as TGTGCCAGCAGGCGGGACCGCTACTACGAGCAGTACTTC. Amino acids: CASRRDRYYEQYF.